Below, 27 T cell receptor beta chains from the same sample are listed, as sequenced in a study of blood T cell repertoires in COVID-19. Some clones are missing from TCRdb's copy, which holds only in-frame ones; the method was immunoSEQ multiplex PCR. The sample yields over 200,000 clones, 80% to 85% seen once. Sequencing was performed on peripheral blood. The receptor source for this set is a human donor in a cohort sampled during active COVID-19.

The gene calls are TRBV28 and TRBJ1-5, with no clear D. Trimming removed 6 bases from V and 7 bases from J, with 19 bases in between. The CDR3 runs 15 residues. Germline V lookup: CDR1 MDHEN, CDR2 SYDVKM. Written as DNA, the CDR3 is TGTGCCAGCAGGATGGGAATGGGAGGTGGGCAGCCCCAGCATTTT. This sequence encodes CASRMGMGGGQPQHF. The variable domain in full, completed from reference TRBV28 and TRBJ1-5, reads DVKVTQSSRYLVKRTGEKVFLECVQDMDHENMFWYRQDPGLGLRLIYFSYDVKMKEKGDIPEGYSVSREKKERFSLILESASTNQTSMYLCASRMGMGGGQPQHFGDGTRLSIL.

The chain combines TRBV10-3 with TRBJ2-3, with D tentatively TRBD2 (8 bases). This CDR3 has 16 residues. The ends were cut back, 6 bases at V and 3 bases at J, with 19 bases in the middle. CDR1 ENHRY and CDR2 SYGVKD come from the germline V gene. The chain's CDR3 is CAIRDRVAGGTDTQYF. CDR3 coding DNA: TGTGCCATCAGAGACAGGGTGGCGGGAGGAACAGATACGCAGTATTTT.

In its sample, this clone was seen a few times. The chain joins TRBV20-1 to TRBJ2-7; 9 bases match TRBD1. The germline V gene has CDR1 DFQATT and CDR2 SNEGSKA (reference sequence). The CDR3 extends over 10 amino acids. The junction had 1 base not matched to a gene; V was cut back by 7 bases and J by 6 bases. In nucleotides, the CDR3 is TGCAGTGAGACAGGGGGCGAGCAGTACTTC. It codes for CSETGGEQYF.

The gene calls are TRBV18 and TRBJ2-1, with 12 nucleotides matching TRBD1. V lost 2 bases to trimming and J lost 10 bases; unmatched junction nucleotides: 9. The CDR3 runs 16 residues. CDR1 and CDR2 from the germline V gene are KGHSH and LQKENI. CDR3 sequence reads: CASSPMPGQGAYEQFF. CDR3 bases: TGTGCCAGCTCACCAATGCCGGGACAGGGGGCCTACGAGCAGTTCTTC.

The V and J genes are TRBV21-1 and TRBJ1-2. TRBV21-1 is a pseudogene. CDR3 length equals 15 residues. The CDR3 protein is CASSKAPLGVIGYTF. CDR3 DNA: TGTGCCAGCAGCAAAGCTCCCCTCGGGGTAATTGGCTACACCTTC.

The gene calls are TRBV3-1 (or the pseudogene TRBV3-2) and TRBJ2-2; D possibly corresponds to TRBD2 (5 bases). Germline V CDR1 and CDR2: LGHDT, YNNKEL (reference sequence). The CDR3 is 14 amino acids. Trimming shortened V by 4 bases and J by 5 bases, and 11 bases separated the two germline ends. The CDR3 bases are TGTGCCAGCAGCCCTATTGGCGGGACCGGGGAGCTGTTTTTT. Translating it yields CASSPIGGTGELFF.

This clone was observed a few times. This chain uses TRBV9 with TRBJ1-4; D is undetermined. V was clipped by 0 bases and J by 4 bases, with 7 bases between them. Looked up from germline, CDR1 is SGDLS and CDR2 is YYNGEE. The CDR3 has 14 residues. CDR3 DNA: TGTGCCAGCAGCGTAGGGGCTGTTAATGAAAAACTGTTTTTT. It is translated as CASSVGAVNEKLFF.

In regard to this clone: Germline and junction disagree at one end, which may indicate a read error. CDR3 in amino acids: CAISDPRGGQGASSF. CDR3 DNA: TGTGCCATCAGTGACCCGAGGGGGGGACAGGGGGCGTCGTCCTTC. The chain employs TRBV10-3 and TRBJ2-7; TRBD1 aligns across 12 bases. CDR1 is ENHRY and CDR2 is SYGVKD in the germline V gene. This CDR3 contains 15 residues.

This clone was counted only a few times. The chain uses TRBV18 and TRBJ1-1; 7 nucleotides agree with TRBD1. Germline V lookup: CDR1 KGHSH, CDR2 LQKENI. The V gene end was trimmed by 4 bases and the J gene end by 1 base; junction bases not matched to a gene: 3. CDR3 length: 14 residues. The CDR3 DNA reads as TGTGCCAGCTCACTCGGACAGGCGAACACTGAAGCTTTCTTT. This encodes CASSLGQANTEAFF.

V and J are TRBV6-2 or TRBV6-3 and TRBJ2-3; tentatively, D is TRBD2 (5 bases). Germline V gives CDR1 MNHEY, CDR2 SVGEGT. V gave up 2 bases and J gave up 0 bases, with 12 bases separating them. This CDR3 comprises 16 residues. CDR3 residues: CASSYPSAGSTDTQYF. The CDR3 DNA follows: TGTGCCAGCAGTTACCCCTCCGCGGGCAGCACAGATACGCAGTATTTT.

The chain carries TRBV4-2 and TRBJ1-1; TRBD1 agrees at 10 bases. The V gene end was trimmed by 2 bases and the J gene end by 4 bases; junction bases not matched to a gene: 10. The CDR3 loop spans 17 amino acids. The germline gives CDR1 LGHNA, CDR2 YNFKEQ. The CDR3 DNA reads TGTGCCAGCAGCCAACGAAGACAGGGGGCGTCGGCCACTGAAGCTTTCTTT. As protein: CASSQRRQGASATEAFF.

This chain connects TRBV24-1 to TRBJ1-5; 8 nucleotides align to TRBD1. V was pared by 6 bases and J by 4 bases, with 7 bases of the junction left unmatched. The CDR3 contains 15 residues. Germline loops: CDR1 KGHDR, CDR2 SFDVKD. The CDR3 nucleotides are TGTGCCACCAGTACCGCAGGGGGCGGGAATCAGCCCCAGCATTTT. This gives the protein CATSTAGGGNQPQHF.

This chain links TRBV9 with TRBJ2-5, with 7 bases matching TRBD2. The CDR3 spans 14 residues. Germline values: CDR1 SGDLS, CDR2 YYNGEE. V gave up 0 bases and J gave up 2 bases; unmatched junction bases: 1. The CDR3, as DNA: TGTGCCAGCAGCGTAGGGGGGGGTCAAGAGACCCAGTACTTC. Protein product: CASSVGGGQETQYF.

This chain uses TRBV9 with TRBJ2-1, with 8 bases fitting TRBD2. The CDR3 runs 13 residues. Germline lookup yields CDR1 SGDLS and CDR2 YYNGEE. With 3 bases clipped from V and 6 bases from J, the junction kept 2 bases outside the gene matches. The CDR3 protein is CASSGGLVNEQFF. CDR3 nucleotides: TGTGCCAGCAGCGGGGGACTAGTCAATGAGCAGTTCTTC.

This sequence joins TRBV21-1 and TRBJ1-2. TRBV21-1 is assigned pseudogene status. This CDR3 has 13 amino acids. The CDR3 DNA sequence: TGTGCCAGCAGCATAGTCCGAATCTATGGCTACACCTTC. Translation: CASSIVRIYGYTF.

This chain joins TRBV15 and TRBJ1-2, with 8 nucleotides matching TRBD1. Trimming cost V 0 bases and J 0 bases; bases outside gene matches: 9. The CDR3 contains 18 residues. CDR1 is LNHNV and CDR2 is YYDKDF in the germline V gene (reference sequence). This CDR3 reads CATSRDHDRGQANYGYTF. The CDR3 bases are TGTGCCACCAGCAGAGATCATGACAGGGGCCAGGCTAACTATGGCTACACCTTC.

The sample holds a few counts of this clone. The chain joins TRBV18 to TRBJ1-5; no clear D. The germline V and J ends were trimmed by 10 bases and 3 bases, with 10 bases remaining between them. Germline V gene data show CDR1 as KGHSH and CDR2 as LQKENI. The CDR3 is made up of 12 amino acids. CDR3 loop: CATRGDNQPQHF. In DNA form, the CDR3 reads TGTGCCACACGGGGTGACAATCAGCCCCAGCATTTT.

V is TRBV7-9 and J is TRBJ1-3; the match to TRBD1 covers 8 bases. Germline CDR1 SEHNR, CDR2 FQNEAQ (reference sequence). J gave up 5 bases and V 1 base, and 4 bases lay outside the gene matches. The CDR3 contains 15 residues. The CDR3 sequence: CASSLVQGARNTIYF. CDR3 bases: TGTGCCAGCAGCTTAGTGCAGGGGGCAAGAAACACCATATATTTT.

The CDR3 is CASSIGQGRETGGEQFF. CDR3 sequence (DNA): TGTGCCAGCAGCATAGGACAGGGTAGGGAGACTGGGGGTGAGCAGTTCTTC. The rearrangement uses TRBV5-4 and TRBJ2-1; TRBD1 agrees at 8 bases. The germline V gene encodes CDR1 SGHNT and CDR2 YYREEE (reference sequence). CDR3 size: 17 residues. V dropped 4 bases and J dropped 9; count of bases not matched to a gene: 18.

The J gene is TRBJ2-3, the V gene TRBV10-3; TRBD1 might be the D (5 bases). Trimming shortened V by 9 bases and J by 0 bases, and 10 bases separated the two germline ends. The CDR3 has 13 amino acids. In germline, CDR1 is ENHRY, CDR2 SYGVKD. CDR3 residues: CAIKGSSTDTQYF. In DNA, the CDR3 is TGTGCCATTAAGGGGTCGAGCACAGATACGCAGTATTTT.

This clone was observed a handful of times. J is TRBJ1-2 and V is TRBV5-4; a weak D match, TRBD1 (6 bases). The V gene's germline CDR1 is SGHNT and CDR2 YYREEE (reference sequence). Trimming cost V 3 bases and J 4 bases, with 10 bases left between them. This CDR3 comprises 13 residues. The CDR3 here is CASSSRGPYGYTF. CDR3 bases: TGTGCCAGCAGCTCCAGGGGCCCCTATGGCTACACCTTC. The whole variable domain, remainder taken from reference TRBV5-4 and TRBJ1-2, is ETGVTQSPTHLIKTRGQQVTLRCSSQSGHNTVSWYQQALGQGPQFIFQYYREEENGRGNFPPRFSGLQFPNYSSELNVNALELDDSALYLCASSSRGPYGYTFGSGTRLTVV.

This clone appeared once. The chain combines TRBV2 with TRBJ1-2, with 7 bases fitting TRBD1. Germline lookup yields CDR1 SNHLY and CDR2 FYNNEI. This CDR3 has 14 amino acids. The V and J ends lost 6 bases and 4 bases, in that order; junction bases with no gene match: 8. CDR3 amino acids: CASRGQTGTYGYTF. DNA for the CDR3: TGTGCCAGCAGGGGCCAGACAGGGACCTATGGCTACACCTTC. The full variable domain, with the rest looked up from reference TRBV2 and TRBJ1-2, is EPEVTQTPSHQVTQMGQEVILRCVPISNHLYFYWYRQILGQKVEFLVSFYNNEISEKSEIFDDQFSVERPDGSNFTLKIRSTKLEDSAMYFCASRGQTGTYGYTFGSGTRLTVV.

The chain couples TRBV6-2 or TRBV6-3 to TRBJ2-5, with TRBD2 matching over 12 bases. Looked up from germline, CDR1 is MNHEY and CDR2 is SVGEGT. The V and J ends lost 0 bases and 2 bases, in that order; junction bases with no gene match: 13. The CDR3 spans 20 residues. CDR3 DNA sequence: TGTGCCAGCAGTTACTCGGGACGACTAGCGGGAGAATTTGGTCAAGAGACCCAGTACTTC. Translated, it gives CASSYSGRLAGEFGQETQYF.

The chain combines TRBV13 with TRBJ2-7; 7 bases match TRBD2. There are 15 residues in the CDR3. With V trimmed by 0 bases and J by 4 bases, 6 bases remained unmatched. Germline-derived CDR1 and CDR2 are PRHDT and FYEKMQ (reference sequence). DNA for the CDR3: TGTGCCAGCAGCTTAGGCGCTAGCGGTCCGTACGAGCAGTACTTC. Residues: CASSLGASGPYEQYF.

V is TRBV21-1 and J is TRBJ2-7; the DNA was not used to check the table's D call, TRBD2. TRBV21-1 is labeled a pseudogene. This CDR3 region has 15 residues. CDR3 sequence reads: CASSKAGPGRYEQYF. CDR3 bases: TGTGCCAGCAGCAAAGCAGGACCAGGGAGGTACGAGCAGTACTTC.

The chain's CDR3 is CATSTGATDTQYF. DNA for the CDR3: TGTGCCACCAGCACAGGGGCCACAGATACGCAGTATTTT. The rearrangement uses TRBV15 and TRBJ2-3, with D maybe TRBD1 (6 bases). This CDR3 region has 13 residues. Germline lookup yields CDR1 LNHNV and CDR2 YYDKDF (reference sequence). The V and J ends lost 4 bases and 2 bases respectively, with 7 bases between them.

The chain is built from TRBV28 and TRBJ2-7; D is undetermined. CDR3 length equals 14 residues. Germline V gene sequence: CDR1 MDHEN, CDR2 SYDVKM. Trimming shortened V by 3 bases and J by 2 bases, and 11 bases separated the two germline ends. The CDR3 protein is CASSFSYRAYEQYF. DNA for the CDR3: TGTGCCAGCAGTTTTTCTTACCGAGCCTACGAGCAGTACTTC.